This TCR beta chain was obtained from a study of blood T cells in healthy people across ages. Germline lookup yields CDR1 SGHTA and CDR2 FQGNSA. The CDR3 sequence is 12 residues long. Trimming took 0 bases from V and 7 from J, leaving 6 bases between them. The use of a sample-barcoded 5' primer and a J-beta primer mix characterized a second PCR of roughly 7 to 12 cycles. TCRdb recomputed calls from the 5' RACE reads with MiXCR, one row per CDR3 protein. This table has roughly 800,000 distinct CDR3 sequences, around 25% appearing once. This same sample was also part of a study on T cells of mothers and their children. Turning to that study: Each 15 ul cDNA reaction used 1.5 ug RNA; all RNA was used.

This receptor was identified in a boy younger than 18 in good health. The J gene is TRBJ1-1, the V gene TRBV7-2; D remains ambiguous. The sample comprised blood. CDR3 bases: TGTGCCAGCAGCTTAGCGCGTGTTGAAGCTTTCTTT. The encoded protein is CASSLARVEAFF. The whole variable domain, remainder taken from reference TRBV7-2 and TRBJ1-1, is GAGVSQSPSNKVTEKGKDVELRCDPISGHTALYWYRQSLGQGLEFLIYFQGNSAPDKSGLPSDRFSAERTGGSVSTLTIQRTQQEDSAVYLCASSLARVEAFFGQGTRLTVV.